Sequencing of this T cell receptor (beta chain) was carried out in a study of blood T cell repertoires in COVID-19. Study in general: Donors in the United States, Italy and Spain gave samples during acute or convalescent COVID-19. PBMCs, B-cell-depleted T cells, or T cells were the source of the cDNA or gDNA that made up the material.

In the authors' workflow: Amplification from reference gene primers served as the basis for estimated nucleated cell counts. Assay: immunoSEQ multiplex PCR; the TCRdb copy retains only in-frame clones and omits some. V and J calls and clone size are those listed in that table; D and trimming were worked out from the DNA. This sample carries about 53,000 clones, roughly three quarters of them seen once, and the ten largest clones take 15%. In this sample, this clone turned up once. Germline lookup yields CDR1 SGHTA and CDR2 FQGTGA. V was shortened by 2 bases and J by 0 bases, with 7 bases between the two germline ends. The CDR3 totals 14 residues.

Sample: peripheral blood. V usage is TRBV7-3 and J usage is TRBJ1-1, with no clear D. This TCR was recovered from a human donor with active or convalescent COVID-19. The donor label of this sample is uncertain. For the CDR3, the DNA is TGTGCCAGCAGCTTAGGGCCCATGAACACTGAAGCTTTCTTT. It encodes CASSLGPMNTEAFF.